Here is one TCR beta chain with its context. Its antigen is currently unknown. Per germline, CDR1 MGHRA and CDR2 YSYEKL. This CDR3 is 15 amino acids long. V was trimmed by 1 base and J by 0 bases, leaving 10 bases between them. Sequencing was performed with immunoSEQ multiplex PCR; in TCRdb, only in-frame clones are kept and a portion is missing. Of more than 70,000 clones in the sample, roughly nine tenths were seen once. The sample originates from a study of graft-versus-host responses after intestinal transplantation. Across the study: The transplants performed in recipients were multivisceral, liver-intestinal, or isolated intestinal. Among the recipients, all got anti-thymocyte globulin induction and then tacrolimus and steroids for around 3 years.

The TCR sequence derives from a human donor who received an intestinal transplant. This sequence joins TRBV4-1 and TRBJ2-7; possibly TRBD2 for D (5 bases). The sample in question was unstimulated CD4+ T cells sorted from spleen or lymph node cells, obtained before intestinal transplant. This chain's CDR3 is CASSQVSGSSYEQYF. The DNA for the CDR3 is TGCGCCAGCAGCCAAGTAAGCGGCAGCTCCTACGAGCAGTACTTC.